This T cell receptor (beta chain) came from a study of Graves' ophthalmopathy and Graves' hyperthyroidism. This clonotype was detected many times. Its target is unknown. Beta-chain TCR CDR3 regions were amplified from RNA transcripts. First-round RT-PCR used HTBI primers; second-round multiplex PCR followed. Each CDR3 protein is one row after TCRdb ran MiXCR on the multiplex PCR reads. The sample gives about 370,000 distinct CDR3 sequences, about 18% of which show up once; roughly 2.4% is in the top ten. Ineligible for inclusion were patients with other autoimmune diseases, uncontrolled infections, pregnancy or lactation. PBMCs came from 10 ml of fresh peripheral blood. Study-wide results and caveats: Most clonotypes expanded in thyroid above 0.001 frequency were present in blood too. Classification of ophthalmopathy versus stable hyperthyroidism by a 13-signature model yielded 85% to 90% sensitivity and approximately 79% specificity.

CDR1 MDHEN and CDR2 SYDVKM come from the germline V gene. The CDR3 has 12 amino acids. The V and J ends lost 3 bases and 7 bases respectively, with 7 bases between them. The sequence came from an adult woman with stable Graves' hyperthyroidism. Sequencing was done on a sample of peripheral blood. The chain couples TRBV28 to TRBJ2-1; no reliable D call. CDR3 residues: CASSFDANEQFF. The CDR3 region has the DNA TGTGCCAGCAGTTTTGATGCGAATGAGCAGTTCTTC.